A single count supports the clone carrying this T cell receptor (beta chain). The target antigen is unknown. The entry originates in a study of T cells after yellow fever vaccination. Study-wide context: Fractions with few cells were prepared using SMART-Seq v4 Ultra Low Input.

Study conclusions and caveats: Weaker, the secondary response had a peak occurring faster, on day 5 versus 15.

5'RACE template switching produced TCR cDNA carrying a universal primer site and UMIs. TCRdb used MiXCR to reprocess the 5' RACE reads, holding one entry per CDR3 protein. The sample contains fewer than 400,000 distinct CDR3 sequences, 9.5% to 12% of which appear only once. Sequences were derived from CD4+ T cells sorted from PBMCs, sampled 45 days after the yellow fever booster vaccination. The sequence was obtained from a man in his late teens or twenties who received the YFV17D yellow fever vaccine.

The CDR3 region has the DNA TGTGCCAGCAGTTTACCCCCACAGGGAACCGGGGAGCTGTTTTTT. This translates into CASSLPPQGTGELFF. The V and J genes are TRBV12-3 or TRBV12-4 and TRBJ2-2, with D tentatively TRBD1 (6 bases). The CDR3 spans 15 residues. V lost 2 bases, J lost 5 bases, and 12 bases lay in between.